This record covers a single T cell receptor (beta chain). What it binds is not known. The record originates from a study of blood T cells in healthy people across ages. Whole-study findings and limits: TCR beta diversity, measured per million T cells, fell in a roughly linear way with age.

The germline CDR1 and CDR2 sequences are DFQATT and SNEGSKA (reference sequence). The ends lost 5 bases at V and 10 bases at J; junction bases unmatched: 11. CDR3 length: 14 residues. Ranging in age from about 6 to 95, the donors were healthy Caucasian individuals from Russia. Each sample yielded at least 5 micrograms of PBMC total RNA. Sample-barcoded 5' priming and a J-beta primer mix drove a second PCR of roughly 6 to 12 cycles. Each of the cDNA molecules was tagged by a template-switch adaptor with 12 random nucleotides. Each CDR3 protein is one row after TCRdb ran MiXCR on the 5' RACE reads. The sample consists of over a million distinct CDR3 sequences, 42% of them appearing once.

Sequencing used blood. The chain uses TRBV20-1 and TRBJ1-2; 12 bases are a match to TRBD1. This sequence was found in a woman aged 18-30 years in good health. Here the CDR3 reads CSAWGQGASDDYTF. DNA for the CDR3: TGCAGTGCTTGGGGACAGGGGGCCAGCGATGACTACACCTTC.